The rows below give T cell receptor beta chains drawn from one sample of a study of T cell responses to AZD1222 COVID-19 vaccine. TCRdb keeps only in-frame clones here, not all; method: immunoSEQ multiplex PCR. Among about 130,000 clones listed, approximately 84% were seen once. The sequences come from peripheral blood, collected on day 0 of AZD1222 vaccination. All receptors derive from an adult in good health. Both conserved end residues are part of each CDR3. The D gene is left open where the match is weak. A row's size may be missing; if present it is once, few, many or a size class.

DNA	CDR3	J	D	V	length	size
TGTGCCAGCAGCCAGGGGACTAGCGGCTACGAGCAGTACTTC	CASSQGTSGYEQYF	TRBJ2-7	TRBD2	TRBV3-1/TRBV3-2	14	-
TGTGCCATCAGTGAGTCGAGCGGGACAGGGGAAGATACGCAGTATTTT	CAISESSGTGEDTQYF	TRBJ2-3	TRBD1	TRBV10-3	16	-
TGCGCCAGCAGCCCCGGACTACAGCAGTACTTC	CASSPGLQQYF	TRBJ2-7	-	TRBV4-1	11	-
TGTGCCAGTAGCCCCTCAGCCCCGAGTCAAGAGACCCAGTACTTC	CASSPSAPSQETQYF	TRBJ2-5	-	TRBV19	15	-
TGCAGTGCTAGAGATGGGTACGAGCAGTACTTC	CSARDGYEQYF	TRBJ2-7	-	TRBV20-1	11	-
TGTGCCAGCAGTTTCACAGGGTCCAATTATGGCTACACCTTC	CASSFTGSNYGYTF	TRBJ1-2	-	TRBV27	14	-
TGTGCCAGCAGTTTTCGGACAGGGGGCGACGATAACTATGGCTACACCTTC	CASSFRTGGDDNYGYTF	TRBJ1-2	TRBD1	TRBV28	17	-
TGTGCCAGCAGTTACTCGCAGCGGAGCCTCCTTCAAGAGACCCAGTACTTC	CASSYSQRSLLQETQYF	TRBJ2-5	-	TRBV6-2/TRBV6-3	17	-
TGCAGTGCTAGTAAGGGGGGGTCAGGAAACACCATATATTTT	CSASKGGSGNTIYF	TRBJ1-3	-	TRBV20-1	14	-
TGTGCCAGCAGTTCCCAGAATCAGCCCCAGCATTTT	CASSSQNQPQHF	TRBJ1-5	-	TRBV27	12	-
TGTGCCAGTAGTATCCTAAGGGGCGCGACTAATGAAAAACTGTTTTTT	CASSILRGATNEKLFF	TRBJ1-4	-	TRBV19	16	-
TGTGCCAGCAGCCGGGGGGGGCTAGCGGGCTCGGATACGCAGTATTTT	CASSRGGLAGSDTQYF	TRBJ2-3	TRBD2	TRBV11-3	16	-
TGTGCCAGCAGCCGAAAGACCGGGCCCAAGTTGTACTTC	CASSRKTGPKLYF	TRBJ2-4	-	TRBV5-8	13	-
TGTGCCTGGAGTGATCGAAACACCATATATTTT	CAWSDRNTIYF	TRBJ1-3	-	TRBV30	11	-
TGTGCCAGCAGTGTACAGGGGTTGGAGAATCAGCCCCAGCATTTT	CASSVQGLENQPQHF	TRBJ1-5	TRBD1	TRBV2	15	-
TGCGCCAGCAGCGGACGGCTCTCTGGGGCCAACGTCCTGACTTTC	CASSGRLSGANVLTF	TRBJ2-6	-	TRBV5-1	15	-
TGTGCCAGCAGCTTAGTCGGCGTCAGGCCGTCCTACAATGAGCAGTTCTTC	CASSLVGVRPSYNEQFF	TRBJ2-1	-	TRBV7-9	17	once
TGTGCCAGCAGTTTATACGAAAAACTGTTTTTT	CASSLYEKLFF	TRBJ1-4	-	TRBV28	11	-
TGTGCCAGCAGCGCGGACGGGCTGAACACTGAAGCTTTCTTT	CASSADGLNTEAFF	TRBJ1-1	-	TRBV5-4	14	-
TGCGCCAGCAGCCAAGGGACACGTAATTCACCCCTCCACTTT	CASSQGTRNSPLHF	TRBJ1-6	-	TRBV4-1	14	-
TGTGCCAGCAGTCCTCCGACAACTAATGAAAAACTGTTTTTT	CASSPPTTNEKLFF	TRBJ1-4	-	TRBV28	14	-
TGTGCCAGCTCACCCGGCTGGGATCAGCCCCAGCATTTT	CASSPGWDQPQHF	TRBJ1-5	-	TRBV18	13	-
TGTGCCAGCTCTCCGAGACAGGGTGTTGACGAGCAGTACTTC	CASSPRQGVDEQYF	TRBJ2-7	TRBD1	TRBV18	14	-
TGCGCCAGCAGCTTGGGCAGGGAGACGACGAACACCGGGGAGCTGTTTTTT	CASSLGRETTNTGELFF	TRBJ2-2	-	TRBV5-1	17	-
TGTGCCAGCAGCCAAGATGGGGGAGCGGGGGGGCTCCCCCAGTACTTC	CASSQDGGAGGLPQYF	TRBJ2-5	TRBD2	TRBV3-1/TRBV3-2	16	-
TGTGCCAGCAGCCAACATATACAGGGAAGCTCAGATACGCAGTATTTT	CASSQHIQGSSDTQYF	TRBJ2-3	-	TRBV4-2	16	-
TGTGCCAGCAGACCGACATCTAACTATGGCTACACCTTC	CASRPTSNYGYTF	TRBJ1-2	-	TRBV27	13	-
TGTGCCAGCAGCGACGCGGGGGGGCGGGCCACCGGGGAGCTGTTTTTT	CASSDAGGRATGELFF	TRBJ2-2	TRBD2	TRBV9	16	-
TGTGCCAGTAGTTCCTTTAATAGCAATCAGCCCCAGCATTTT	CASSSFNSNQPQHF	TRBJ1-5	-	TRBV19	14	-
TGCGCCAGCAGCTTGGTCCCGGGACAGAATCAGCCCCAGCATTTT	CASSLVPGQNQPQHF	TRBJ1-5	TRBD1	TRBV5-1	15	-
TGTGCCAGTAGACGTAACTCCGGGACATCTGAAGCTTTCTTT	CASRRNSGTSEAFF	TRBJ1-1	-	TRBV19	14	once
TGCGCCAGCAGCCAACCGGACAGGGGGGATCAGCCCCAGCATTTT	CASSQPDRGDQPQHF	TRBJ1-5	TRBD1	TRBV4-1	15	-
TGTGCCAGCAGCCAAGCCGATCTGTCCCAGCCCCAGCATTTT	CASSQADLSQPQHF	TRBJ1-5	-	TRBV3-1/TRBV3-2	14	-
TGTGCCAGCAGCTTTGAACAGGGGGCCGATCAGCCCCAGCATTTT	CASSFEQGADQPQHF	TRBJ1-5	-	TRBV12-1	15	-
TGTGCCAGCAGTCCCTTCGTTAATAGCAATCAGCCCCAGCATTTT	CASSPFVNSNQPQHF	TRBJ1-5	-	TRBV6-5	15	many
TGCGCCAGCACAAAACAGGGTCCCATCACTGAAGCTTTCTTT	CASTKQGPITEAFF	TRBJ1-1	-	TRBV5-1	14	-
TGTGCCAGCAGTGATATGTCCGGGGCTAGCGGGGACCAGTTCTTC	CASSDMSGASGDQFF	TRBJ2-1	TRBD2	TRBV6-1	15	-
TGTGCCAGCAGTTTTTTTGCCAGGGGTTACAGAGGGCAGTACTTC	CASSFFARGYRGQYF	TRBJ2-7	-	TRBV28	15	-
TGTGCCAGCAGCCAAACCCCGTCGGGCAACACCATATATTTT	CASSQTPSGNTIYF	TRBJ1-3	-	TRBV9	14	-
TGCGCCAGCAGCTTGGTGGGCGGAGGCCACGAGCAGTACTTC	CASSLVGGGHEQYF	TRBJ2-7	-	TRBV5-1	14	-
TGTGCCAGTAGTACCCGACAGGCCTCGAACACTGAAGCTTTCTTT	CASSTRQASNTEAFF	TRBJ1-1	-	TRBV19	15	-